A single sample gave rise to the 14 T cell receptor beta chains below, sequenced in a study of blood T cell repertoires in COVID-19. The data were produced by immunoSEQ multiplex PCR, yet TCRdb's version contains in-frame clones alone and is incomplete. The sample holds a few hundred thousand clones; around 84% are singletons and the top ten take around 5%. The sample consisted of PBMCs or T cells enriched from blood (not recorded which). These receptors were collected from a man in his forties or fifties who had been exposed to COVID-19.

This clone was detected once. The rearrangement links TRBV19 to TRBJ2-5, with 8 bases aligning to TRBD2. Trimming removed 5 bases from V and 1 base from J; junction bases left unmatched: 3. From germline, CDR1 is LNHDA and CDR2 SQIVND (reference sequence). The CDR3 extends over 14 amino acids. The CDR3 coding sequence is TGTGCCAGTAGTCGGGGGGGGGCCCAAGAGACCCAGTACTTC. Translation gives CASSRGGAQETQYF.

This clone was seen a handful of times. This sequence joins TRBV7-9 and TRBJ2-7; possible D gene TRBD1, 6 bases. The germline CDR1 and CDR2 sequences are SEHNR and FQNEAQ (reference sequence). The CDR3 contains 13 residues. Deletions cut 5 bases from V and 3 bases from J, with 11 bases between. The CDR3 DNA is TGTGCCAGCAGCCCGACAGGCTTCTACGAGCAGTACTTC. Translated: CASSPTGFYEQYF.

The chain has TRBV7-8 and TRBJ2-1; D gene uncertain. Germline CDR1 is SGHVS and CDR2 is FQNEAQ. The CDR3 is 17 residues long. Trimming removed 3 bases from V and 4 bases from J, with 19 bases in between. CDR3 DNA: TGTGCCAGCAGCTTCTTAGCCGCTAGTACTCAATACAATGAGCAGTTCTTC. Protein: CASSFLAASTQYNEQFF.

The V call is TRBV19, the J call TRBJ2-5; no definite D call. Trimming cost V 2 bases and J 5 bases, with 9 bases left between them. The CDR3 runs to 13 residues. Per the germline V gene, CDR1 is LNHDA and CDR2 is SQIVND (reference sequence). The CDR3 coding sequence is TGTGCCAGTAGTATATCGGCCAGGGAGACCCAGTACTTC. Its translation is CASSISARETQYF.

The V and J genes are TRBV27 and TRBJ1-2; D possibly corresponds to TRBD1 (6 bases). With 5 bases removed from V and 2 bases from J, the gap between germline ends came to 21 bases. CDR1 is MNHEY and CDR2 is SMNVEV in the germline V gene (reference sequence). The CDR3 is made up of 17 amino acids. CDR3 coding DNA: TGTGCCAGCAGTCCCCACCCCCCTCGACAGGACAACTATGGCTACACCTTC. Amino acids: CASSPHPPRQDNYGYTF.

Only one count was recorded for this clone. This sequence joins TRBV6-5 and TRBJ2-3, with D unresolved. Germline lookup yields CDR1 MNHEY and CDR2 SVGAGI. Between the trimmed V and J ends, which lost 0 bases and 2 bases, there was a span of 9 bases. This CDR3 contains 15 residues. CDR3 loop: CASSYSSPSTDTQYF. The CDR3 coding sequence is TGTGCCAGCAGTTACTCTTCTCCGTCCACAGATACGCAGTATTTT.

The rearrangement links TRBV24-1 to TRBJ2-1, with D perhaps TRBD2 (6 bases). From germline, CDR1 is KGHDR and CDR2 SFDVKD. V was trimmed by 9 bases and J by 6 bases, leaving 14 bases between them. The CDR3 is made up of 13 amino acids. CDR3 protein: CATGSEGFNEQFF. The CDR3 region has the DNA TGTGCCACCGGCTCGGAGGGGTTCAATGAGCAGTTCTTC.

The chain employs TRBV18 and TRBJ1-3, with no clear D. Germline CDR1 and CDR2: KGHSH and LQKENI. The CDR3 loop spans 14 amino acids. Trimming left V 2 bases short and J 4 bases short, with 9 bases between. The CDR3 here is CASSPSDLGNTIYF. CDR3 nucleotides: TGTGCCAGCTCACCATCCGACTTGGGAAACACCATATATTTT.

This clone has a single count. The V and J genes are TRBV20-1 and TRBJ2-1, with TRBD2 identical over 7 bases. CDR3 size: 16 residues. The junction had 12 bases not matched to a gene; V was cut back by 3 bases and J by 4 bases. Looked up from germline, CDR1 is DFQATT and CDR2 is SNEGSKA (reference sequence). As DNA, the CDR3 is TGCAGTGCTAGTCCCCAGCTAGCGGAGGTATACAATGAGCAGTTCTTC. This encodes CSASPQLAEVYNEQFF.

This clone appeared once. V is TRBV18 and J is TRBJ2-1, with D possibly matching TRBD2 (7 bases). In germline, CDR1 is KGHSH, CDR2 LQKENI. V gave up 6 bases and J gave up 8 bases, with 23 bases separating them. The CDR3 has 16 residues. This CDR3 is CASSAPGGGSFDEQFF. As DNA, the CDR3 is TGTGCCAGCTCGGCTCCGGGGGGCGGGAGTTTCGATGAGCAGTTCTTC.

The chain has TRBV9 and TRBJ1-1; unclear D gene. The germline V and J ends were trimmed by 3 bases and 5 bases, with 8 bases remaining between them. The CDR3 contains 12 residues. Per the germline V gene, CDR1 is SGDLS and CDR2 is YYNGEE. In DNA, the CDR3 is TGTGCCAGCAGCGACCCCAGGACTGAAGCTTTCTTT. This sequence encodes CASSDPRTEAFF.

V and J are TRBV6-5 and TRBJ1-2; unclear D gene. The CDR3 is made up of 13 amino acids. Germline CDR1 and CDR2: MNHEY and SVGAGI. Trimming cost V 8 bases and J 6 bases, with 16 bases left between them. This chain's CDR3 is CASAIRRTNGYTF. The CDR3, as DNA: TGTGCCAGCGCCATAAGGAGGACGAATGGCTACACCTTC.

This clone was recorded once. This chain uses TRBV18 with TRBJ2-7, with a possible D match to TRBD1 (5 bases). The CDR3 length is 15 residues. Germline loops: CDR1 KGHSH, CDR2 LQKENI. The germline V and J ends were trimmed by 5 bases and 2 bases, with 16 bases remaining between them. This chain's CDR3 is CASSGQGYQTYEQYF. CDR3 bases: TGTGCCAGCTCAGGCCAGGGCTACCAAACCTACGAGCAGTACTTC.

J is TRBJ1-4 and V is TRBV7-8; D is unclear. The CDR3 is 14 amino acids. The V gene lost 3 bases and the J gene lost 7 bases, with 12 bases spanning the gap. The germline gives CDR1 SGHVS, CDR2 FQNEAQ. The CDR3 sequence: CASSFQTRGEKLFF. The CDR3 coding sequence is TGTGCCAGCAGCTTCCAGACGCGGGGTGAAAAACTGTTTTTT.